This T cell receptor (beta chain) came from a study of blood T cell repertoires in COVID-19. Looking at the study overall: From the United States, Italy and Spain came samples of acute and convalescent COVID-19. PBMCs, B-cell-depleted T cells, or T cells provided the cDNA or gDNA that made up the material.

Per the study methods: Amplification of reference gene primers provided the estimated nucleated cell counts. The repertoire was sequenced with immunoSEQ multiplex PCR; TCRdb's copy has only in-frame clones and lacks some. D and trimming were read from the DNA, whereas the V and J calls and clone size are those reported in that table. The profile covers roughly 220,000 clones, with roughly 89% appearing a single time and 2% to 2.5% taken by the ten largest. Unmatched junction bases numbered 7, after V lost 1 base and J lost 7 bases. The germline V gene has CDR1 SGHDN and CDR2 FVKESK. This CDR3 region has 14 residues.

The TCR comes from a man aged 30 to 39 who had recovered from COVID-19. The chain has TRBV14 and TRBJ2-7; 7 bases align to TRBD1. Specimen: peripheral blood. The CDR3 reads CASSQGQGPLEQYF. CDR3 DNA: TGTGCCAGCAGCCAAGGACAGGGCCCTTTGGAGCAGTACTTC.